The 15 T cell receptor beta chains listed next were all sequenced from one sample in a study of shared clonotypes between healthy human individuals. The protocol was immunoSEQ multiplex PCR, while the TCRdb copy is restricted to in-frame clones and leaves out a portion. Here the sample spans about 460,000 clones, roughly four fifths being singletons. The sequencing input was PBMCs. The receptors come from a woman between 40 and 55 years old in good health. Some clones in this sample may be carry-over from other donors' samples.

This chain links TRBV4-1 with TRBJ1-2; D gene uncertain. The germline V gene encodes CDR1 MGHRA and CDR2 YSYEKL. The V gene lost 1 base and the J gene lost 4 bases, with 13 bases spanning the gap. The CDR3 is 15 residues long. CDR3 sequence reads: CASSQGRAATYGYTF. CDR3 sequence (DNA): TGCGCCAGCAGCCAAGGAAGGGCAGCAACCTATGGCTACACCTTC.

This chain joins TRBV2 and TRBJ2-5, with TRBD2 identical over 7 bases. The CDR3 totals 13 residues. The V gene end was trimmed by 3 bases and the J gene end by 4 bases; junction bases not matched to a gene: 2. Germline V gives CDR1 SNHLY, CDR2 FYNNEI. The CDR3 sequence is CASSDGLGETQYF. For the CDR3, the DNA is TGTGCCAGCAGTGATGGACTAGGAGAGACCCAGTACTTC.

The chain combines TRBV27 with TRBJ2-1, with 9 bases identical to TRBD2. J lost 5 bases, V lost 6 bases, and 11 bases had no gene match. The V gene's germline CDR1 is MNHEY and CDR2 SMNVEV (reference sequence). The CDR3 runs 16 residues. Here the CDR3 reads CASSYHGLAPNNEQFF. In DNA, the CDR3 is TGTGCCAGCAGCTACCACGGACTAGCGCCCAACAATGAGCAGTTCTTC.

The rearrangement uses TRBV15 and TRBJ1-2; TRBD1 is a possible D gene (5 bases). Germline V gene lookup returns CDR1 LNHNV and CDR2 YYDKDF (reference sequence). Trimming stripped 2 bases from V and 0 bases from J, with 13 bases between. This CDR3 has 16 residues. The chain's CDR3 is CATSRSGGDPNYGYTF. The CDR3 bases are TGTGCCACCAGCAGAAGTGGCGGGGACCCTAACTATGGCTACACCTTC.

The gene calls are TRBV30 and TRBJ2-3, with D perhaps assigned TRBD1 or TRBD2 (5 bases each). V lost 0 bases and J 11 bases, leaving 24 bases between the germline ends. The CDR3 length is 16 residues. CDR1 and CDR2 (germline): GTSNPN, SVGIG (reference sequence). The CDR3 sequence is CAWSVRGTLQGALQYF. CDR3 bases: TGTGCCTGGAGTGTACGTGGGACGCTGCAAGGGGCACTGCAGTATTTT.

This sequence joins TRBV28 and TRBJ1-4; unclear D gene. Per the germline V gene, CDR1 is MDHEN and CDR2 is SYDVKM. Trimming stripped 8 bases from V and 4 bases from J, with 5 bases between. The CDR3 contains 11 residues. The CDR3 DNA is TGTGCCAGCGAAAGTAATGAAAAACTGTTTTTT. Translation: CASESNEKLFF.

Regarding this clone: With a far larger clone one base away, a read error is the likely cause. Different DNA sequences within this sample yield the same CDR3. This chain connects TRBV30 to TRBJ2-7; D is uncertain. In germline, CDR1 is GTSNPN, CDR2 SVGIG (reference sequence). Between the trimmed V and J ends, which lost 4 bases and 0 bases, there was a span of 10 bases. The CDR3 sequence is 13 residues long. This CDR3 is CAWNRQNSYEQYF. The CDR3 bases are TGTGCCTGGAACCGGCAAAACTCCTACGAGCAGTACTTC.

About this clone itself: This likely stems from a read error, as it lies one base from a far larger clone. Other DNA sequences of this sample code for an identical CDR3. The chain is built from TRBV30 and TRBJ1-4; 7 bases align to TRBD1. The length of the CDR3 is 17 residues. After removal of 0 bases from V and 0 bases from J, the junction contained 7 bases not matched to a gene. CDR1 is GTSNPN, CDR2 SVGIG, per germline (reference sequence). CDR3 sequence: CAWSVNRGHATNEKLFF. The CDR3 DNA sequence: TGTGCCTGGAGTGTTAACAGGGGCCACGCAACTAATGAAAAACTGTTTTTT.

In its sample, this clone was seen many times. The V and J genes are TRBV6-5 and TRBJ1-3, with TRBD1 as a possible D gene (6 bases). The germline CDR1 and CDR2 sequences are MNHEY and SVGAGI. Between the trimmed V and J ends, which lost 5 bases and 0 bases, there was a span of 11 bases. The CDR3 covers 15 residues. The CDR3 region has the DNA TGTGCCAGCAGTCGACAGGCCAGCTCTGGAAACACCATATATTTT. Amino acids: CASSRQASSGNTIYF.

Written as DNA, the CDR3 is TGTGCCAGCAACCCGACTGCGGTCTCCTACGAGCAGTACTTC. Its translation: CASNPTAVSYEQYF. The genes are TRBV6-1 and TRBJ2-7; no firm D call. The CDR3 is made up of 14 amino acids. The germline V gene encodes CDR1 MNHNS and CDR2 SASEGT. Trimming stripped 7 bases from V and 0 bases from J, with 13 bases between.

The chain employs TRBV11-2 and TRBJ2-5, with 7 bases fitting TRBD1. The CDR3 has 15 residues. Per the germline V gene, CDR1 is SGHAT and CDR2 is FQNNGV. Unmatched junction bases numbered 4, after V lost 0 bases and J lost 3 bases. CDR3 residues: CASSLDPGTEETQYF. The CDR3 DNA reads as TGTGCCAGCAGCTTAGACCCCGGGACAGAAGAGACCCAGTACTTC. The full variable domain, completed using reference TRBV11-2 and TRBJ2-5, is EAGVAQSPRYKIIEKRQSVAFWCNPISGHATLYWYQQILGQGPKLLIQFQNNGVVDDSQLPKDRFSAERLKGVDSTLKIQPAKLEDSAVYLCASSLDPGTEETQYFGPGTRLLVL.

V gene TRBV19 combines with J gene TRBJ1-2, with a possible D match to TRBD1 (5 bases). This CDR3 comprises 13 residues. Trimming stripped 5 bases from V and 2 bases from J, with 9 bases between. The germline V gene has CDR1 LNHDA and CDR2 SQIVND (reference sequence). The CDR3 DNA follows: TGTGCCAGTAGTGACAGACAAAACTATGGCTACACCTTC. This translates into CASSDRQNYGYTF.

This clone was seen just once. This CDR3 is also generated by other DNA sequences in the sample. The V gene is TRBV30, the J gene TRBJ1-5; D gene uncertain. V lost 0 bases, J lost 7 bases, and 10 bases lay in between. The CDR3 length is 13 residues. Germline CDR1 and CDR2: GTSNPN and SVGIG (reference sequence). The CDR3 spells CAWSVRRGQPQHF. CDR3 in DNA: TGTGCCTGGAGTGTACGTCGGGGACAGCCCCAGCATTTT.

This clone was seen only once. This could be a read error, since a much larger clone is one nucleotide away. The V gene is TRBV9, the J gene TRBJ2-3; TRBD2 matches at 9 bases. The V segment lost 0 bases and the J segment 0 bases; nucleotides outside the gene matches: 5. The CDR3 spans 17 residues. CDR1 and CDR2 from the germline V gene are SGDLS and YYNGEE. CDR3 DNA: TGTGCCAGCAGCGTAGGGACTAGCGCTACTAGCACAGATACGCAGTATTTT. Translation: CASSVGTSATSTDTQYF.

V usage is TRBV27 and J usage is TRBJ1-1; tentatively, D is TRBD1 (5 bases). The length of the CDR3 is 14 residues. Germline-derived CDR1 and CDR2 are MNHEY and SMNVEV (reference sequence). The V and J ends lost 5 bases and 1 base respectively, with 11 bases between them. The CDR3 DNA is TGTGCCAGCAGTCCGAGGGGCGCGAACACTGAAGCTTTCTTT. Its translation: CASSPRGANTEAFF.